The source of this TCR beta chain is a study of T-cell memory formation after mild COVID-19. Study summary: Largely donor-specific TCR clusters were found. Study results and caveats: There were some responding clones in pre-infection memory, which suggested that cross-reactive memory had joined.

The CDR3 is 13 amino acids. Trimming removed 6 bases from V and 6 bases from J; junction bases left unmatched: 9. Germline CDR1 is DFQATT and CDR2 is SNEGSKA (reference sequence). 5'RACE with constant-segment primers yielded barcoded, UMI-tagged TCR alpha and TCR beta cDNA libraries. TCRdb redid the calling of the 5' RACE reads with MiXCR, one entry per CDR3 protein. There are about 190,000 distinct CDR3 sequences in the sample; around 17% occur only once, and roughly 2.4% lies in the top ten. As concerns this clonotype: Its antigen is unknown.

This clonotype was sampled from an adult woman who had mild COVID-19 (a few samples of this study predate the infection). Cell type and time point are not known. The genes are TRBV20-1 and TRBJ2-5, with TRBD2 matching over 8 bases. The sequencing sample was made of PBMCs or a T cell subset sorted from them (not recorded which). CDR3 sequence (DNA): TGCAGTGCCGTCGGGGGGGCCCGACAGACCCAGTACTTC. It codes for CSAVGGARQTQYF.